This T cell receptor beta chain was recovered during a study of T cell responses to AZD1222 COVID-19 vaccine. V gave up 1 base and J gave up 7 bases, with 14 bases separating them. The germline CDR1 and CDR2 sequences are SGHVS and FNYEAQ. The length of the CDR3 is 15 residues. Method: immunoSEQ multiplex PCR; TCRdb's copy keeps in-frame clones and lacks some. The sample lists about 150,000 clones, around 90% occurring once. The sequence was obtained from an adult who received the AZD1222 COVID-19 vaccine. The chain joins TRBV7-6 to TRBJ2-1; no clear D. This material consisted of peripheral blood, taken 28 days after the second AZD1222 dose. The DNA of the CDR3 is TGTGCCAGCAGCTTAGGCCCACACAAAGGGAATGAGCAGTTCTTC. Translation gives CASSLGPHKGNEQFF.